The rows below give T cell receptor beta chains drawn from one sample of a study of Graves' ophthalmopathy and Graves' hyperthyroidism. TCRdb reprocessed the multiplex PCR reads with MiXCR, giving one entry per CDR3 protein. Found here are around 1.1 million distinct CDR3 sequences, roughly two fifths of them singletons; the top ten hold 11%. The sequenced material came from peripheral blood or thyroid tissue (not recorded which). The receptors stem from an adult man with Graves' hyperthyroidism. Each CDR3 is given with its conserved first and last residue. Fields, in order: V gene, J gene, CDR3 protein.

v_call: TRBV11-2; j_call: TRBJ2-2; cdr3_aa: CASRPSPTRGTGELFF
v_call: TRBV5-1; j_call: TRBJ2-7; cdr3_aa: CASSLDNRVAEPYEQYF
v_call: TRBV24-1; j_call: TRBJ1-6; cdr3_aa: CATSDWTGDRNSPLHF
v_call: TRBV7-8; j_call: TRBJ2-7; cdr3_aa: CASSFKGRSYEQYF
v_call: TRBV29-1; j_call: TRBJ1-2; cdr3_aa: CSVGSSSYYGYTF
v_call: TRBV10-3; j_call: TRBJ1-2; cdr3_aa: CATYIPGNTF
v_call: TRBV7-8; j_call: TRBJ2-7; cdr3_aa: CASSLTTSVTPYEQYF
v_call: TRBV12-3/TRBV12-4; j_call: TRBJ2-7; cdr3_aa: CASSRSWNYEQYF
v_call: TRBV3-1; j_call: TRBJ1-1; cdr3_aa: CASSQDWATTEAFF
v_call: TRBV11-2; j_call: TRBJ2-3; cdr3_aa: CASSPPVPDTQYF
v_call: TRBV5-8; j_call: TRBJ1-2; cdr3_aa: CASSLDTTYGYTF
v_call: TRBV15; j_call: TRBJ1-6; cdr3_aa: CATSREPGQANSPLHF
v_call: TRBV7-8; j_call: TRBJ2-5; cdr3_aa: CASTLGERRGQETQYF
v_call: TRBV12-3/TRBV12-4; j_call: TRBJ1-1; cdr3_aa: CASSWNSGNTEAFF
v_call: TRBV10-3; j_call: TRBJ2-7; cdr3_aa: CAIGTGIGSHEQYF
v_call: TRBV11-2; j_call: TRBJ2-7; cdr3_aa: CASSESSGSYEQYF
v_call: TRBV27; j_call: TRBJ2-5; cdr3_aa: CASSSLTQTGGEETQYF
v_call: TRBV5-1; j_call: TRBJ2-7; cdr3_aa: CASSLGTGGPAYEQYF
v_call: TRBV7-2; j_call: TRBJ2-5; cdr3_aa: CASSRWTSGRGETQYF
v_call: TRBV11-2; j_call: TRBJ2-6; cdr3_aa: CASSLPGGQEFSSGANVLTF
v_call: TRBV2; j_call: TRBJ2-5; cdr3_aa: CASSVFQETQYF
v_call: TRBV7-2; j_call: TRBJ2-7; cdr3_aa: CASSLALRPSYEQYF
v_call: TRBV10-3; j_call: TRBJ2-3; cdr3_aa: CAIRGCTQYF
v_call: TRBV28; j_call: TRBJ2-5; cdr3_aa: CASTELTAGGRLQYF
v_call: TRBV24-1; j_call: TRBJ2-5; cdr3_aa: CATSEGRRGGETQYF
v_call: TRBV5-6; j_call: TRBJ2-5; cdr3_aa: CASSLLMGDQETQYF
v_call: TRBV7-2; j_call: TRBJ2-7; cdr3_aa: CASSSRGQGVDEQYF
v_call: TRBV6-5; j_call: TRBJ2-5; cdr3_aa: CASSYSGTGVRETQYF
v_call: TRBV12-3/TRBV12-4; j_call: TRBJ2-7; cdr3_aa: CASSYSRVNEQYF
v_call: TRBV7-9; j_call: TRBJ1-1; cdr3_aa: CASSLQRIEAFF
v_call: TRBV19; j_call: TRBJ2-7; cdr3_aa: CASRGPRGNYEQYF
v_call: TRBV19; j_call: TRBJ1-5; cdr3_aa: CDVHVNQPQHF
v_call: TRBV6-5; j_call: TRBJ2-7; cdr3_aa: CASMAGTISYEQYF
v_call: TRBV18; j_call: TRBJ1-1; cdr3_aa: CASSGQERLGTEAFF
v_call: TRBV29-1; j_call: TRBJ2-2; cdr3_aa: CSVTGTSGMAGELFF
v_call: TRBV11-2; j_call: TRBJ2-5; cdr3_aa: CASSSPRTGQETQYF
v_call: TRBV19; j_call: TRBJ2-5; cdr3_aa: CASSKAVGGSQEAQYF
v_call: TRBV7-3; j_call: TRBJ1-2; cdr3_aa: CARGLRGGGGYTF
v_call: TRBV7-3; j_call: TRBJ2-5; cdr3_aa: CASSDRDRNQETQYF
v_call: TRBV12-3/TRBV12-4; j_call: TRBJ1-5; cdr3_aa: CASSFGREPQHF
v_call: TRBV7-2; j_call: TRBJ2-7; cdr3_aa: CASSQGFRAHEQYF
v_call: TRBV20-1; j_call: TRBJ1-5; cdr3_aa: CSASPDTLSNQPQHF
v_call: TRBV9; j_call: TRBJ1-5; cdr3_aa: CASSVDPQGNQPQHF
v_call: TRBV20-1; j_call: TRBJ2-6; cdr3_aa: CSARGYSGANVLTF
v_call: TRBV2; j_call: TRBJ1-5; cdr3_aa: CASSVPGGDYQPQHF
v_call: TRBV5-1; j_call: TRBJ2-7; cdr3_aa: CASSTSGTQYEQYF
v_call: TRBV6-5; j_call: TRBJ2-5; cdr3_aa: CASSYGVGQPQYF
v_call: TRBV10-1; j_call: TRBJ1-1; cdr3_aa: CASSESKGGGIEAFF
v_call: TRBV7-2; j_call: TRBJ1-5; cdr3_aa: CASSFLNQPRHF